Given below is one T cell receptor (beta chain) in context. What it recognizes is unknown. This entry comes from a study of vaccination effects on CD4 cells after COVID-19. Sequenced by immunoSEQ multiplex PCR; TCRdb stores in-frame clones only, minus some. The repertoire holds some 69,000 clones, 65% to 80% seen once, with 2.5% to 3.5% in the top ten. Viral peptide pools were used in the ViraFEST assay to expand antigen-specific CD4+ T cells, and sequencing came afterward. Between days 9 and 10 of culture, CD4+ T cells were separated out. Previously uninfected by SARS-CoV-2, the vaccine recipients also showed negative nucleocapsid antibodies. CDR3 size: 14 residues. Germline V gene sequence: CDR1 SGHDT, CDR2 YYEEEE. V lost 1 base to trimming and J lost 2 bases, with 6 bases between them.

The chain carries TRBV5-6 and TRBJ1-4; no definite D call. The input for sequencing was CD4+ T cells from PBMCs cultured with HCoV-NL63 spike peptides, taken before COVID-19 vaccination. This receptor was obtained from a human donor who received a COVID-19 vaccine. The CDR3 protein is CASSLRETNEKLFF. CDR3 bases: TGTGCCAGCAGCTTGAGGGAGACTAATGAAAAACTGTTTTTT.